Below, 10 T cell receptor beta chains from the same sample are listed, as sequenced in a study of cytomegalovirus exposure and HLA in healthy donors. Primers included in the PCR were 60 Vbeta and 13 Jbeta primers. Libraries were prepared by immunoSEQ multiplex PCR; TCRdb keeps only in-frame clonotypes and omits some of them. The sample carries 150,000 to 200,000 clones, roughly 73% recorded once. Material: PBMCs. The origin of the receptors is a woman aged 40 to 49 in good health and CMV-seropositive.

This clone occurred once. The CDR3 DNA reads as TGTGCCAGCAGCTTAGGGCCCACCGAGACCCAGTACTTC. Its translation: CASSLGPTETQYF. The V gene is TRBV7-8, the J gene TRBJ2-5; no clear D gene. V lost 1 base and J lost 5, with 8 bases in between. This CDR3 has 13 residues. The germline V gene has CDR1 SGHVS and CDR2 FQNEAQ.

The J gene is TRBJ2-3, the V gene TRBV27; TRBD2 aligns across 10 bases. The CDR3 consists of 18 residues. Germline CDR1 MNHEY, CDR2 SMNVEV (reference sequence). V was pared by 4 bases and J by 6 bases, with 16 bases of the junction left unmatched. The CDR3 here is CASSSSQGLAGEVDTQYF. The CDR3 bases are TGTGCCAGCAGTTCATCCCAGGGGCTAGCGGGAGAGGTGGATACGCAGTATTTT.

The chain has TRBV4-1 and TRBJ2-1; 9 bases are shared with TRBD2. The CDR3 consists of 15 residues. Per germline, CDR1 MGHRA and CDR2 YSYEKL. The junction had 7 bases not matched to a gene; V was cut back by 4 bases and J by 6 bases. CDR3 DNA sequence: TGCGCCAGCAGCCCTCCGGGACTAGCCCGCAATGAGCAGTTCTTC. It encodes CASSPPGLARNEQFF.

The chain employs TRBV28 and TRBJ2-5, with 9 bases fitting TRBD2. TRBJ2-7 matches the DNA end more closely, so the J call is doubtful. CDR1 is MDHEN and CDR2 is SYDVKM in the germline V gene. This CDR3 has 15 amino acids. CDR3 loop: CASSSGLASFREQYF. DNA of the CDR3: TGTGCCAGCAGTTCCGGACTAGCGAGCTTCCGCGAGCAGTACTTC.

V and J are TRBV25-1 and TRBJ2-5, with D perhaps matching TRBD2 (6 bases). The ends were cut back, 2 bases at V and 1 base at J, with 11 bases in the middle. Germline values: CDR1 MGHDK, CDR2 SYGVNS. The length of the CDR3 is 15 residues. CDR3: CASSEGRDPQETQYF. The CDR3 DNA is TGTGCCAGCAGTGAAGGGCGGGATCCCCAAGAGACCCAGTACTTC.

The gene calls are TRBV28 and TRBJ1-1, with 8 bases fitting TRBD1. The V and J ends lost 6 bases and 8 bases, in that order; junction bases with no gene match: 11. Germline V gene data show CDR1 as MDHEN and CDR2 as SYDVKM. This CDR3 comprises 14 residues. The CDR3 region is CASSPGQVGVEAFF. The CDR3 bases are TGTGCCAGCAGCCCGGGACAGGTGGGGGTGGAAGCTTTCTTT.

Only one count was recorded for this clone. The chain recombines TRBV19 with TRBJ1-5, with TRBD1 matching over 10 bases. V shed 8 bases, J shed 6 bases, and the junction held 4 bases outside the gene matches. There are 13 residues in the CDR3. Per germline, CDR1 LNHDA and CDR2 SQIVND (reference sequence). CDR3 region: CASGTGAFQPQHF. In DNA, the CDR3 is TGTGCCAGTGGGACAGGGGCTTTTCAGCCCCAGCATTTT.

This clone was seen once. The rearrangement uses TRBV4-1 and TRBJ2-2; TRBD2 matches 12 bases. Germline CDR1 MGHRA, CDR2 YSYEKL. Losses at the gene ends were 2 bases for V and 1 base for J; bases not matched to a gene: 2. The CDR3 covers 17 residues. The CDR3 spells CASSQLAGGWNTGELFF. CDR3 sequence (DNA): TGCGCCAGCAGCCAACTAGCGGGAGGGTGGAACACCGGGGAGCTGTTTTTT.

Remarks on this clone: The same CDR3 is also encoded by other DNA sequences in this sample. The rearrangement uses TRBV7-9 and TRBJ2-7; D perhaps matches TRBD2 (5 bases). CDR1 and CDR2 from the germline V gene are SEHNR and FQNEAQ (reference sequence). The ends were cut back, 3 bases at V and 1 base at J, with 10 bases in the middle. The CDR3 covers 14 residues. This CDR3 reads CASSLEDSSYEQYF. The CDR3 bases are TGTGCCAGCAGCTTGGAGGATTCTTCCTACGAGCAGTACTTC.

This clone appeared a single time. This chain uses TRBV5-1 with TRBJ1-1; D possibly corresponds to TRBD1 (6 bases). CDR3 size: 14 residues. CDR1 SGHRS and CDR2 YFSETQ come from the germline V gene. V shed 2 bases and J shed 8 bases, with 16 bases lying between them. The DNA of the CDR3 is TGCGCCAGCAGCTTTCAGGTAGGGGGAGAAGAAGCTTTCTTT. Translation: CASSFQVGGEEAFF.